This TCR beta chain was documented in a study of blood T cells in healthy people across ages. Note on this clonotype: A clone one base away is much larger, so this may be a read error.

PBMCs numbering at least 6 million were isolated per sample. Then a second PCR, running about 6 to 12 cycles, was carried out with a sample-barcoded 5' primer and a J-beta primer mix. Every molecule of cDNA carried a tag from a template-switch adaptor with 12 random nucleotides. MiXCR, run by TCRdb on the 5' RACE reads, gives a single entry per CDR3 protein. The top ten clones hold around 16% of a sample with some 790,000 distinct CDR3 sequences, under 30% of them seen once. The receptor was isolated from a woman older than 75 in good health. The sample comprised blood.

This chain's CDR3 is CSVGGTANEKLVF. The CDR3 bases are TGCAGCGTCGGTGGGACAGCTAATGAAAAACTGGTTTTT. The V call is TRBV29-1, the J call TRBJ1-4, with TRBD1 identical over 7 bases. From germline, CDR1 is SQVTM and CDR2 ANQGSEA. The CDR3 sequence is 13 residues long.